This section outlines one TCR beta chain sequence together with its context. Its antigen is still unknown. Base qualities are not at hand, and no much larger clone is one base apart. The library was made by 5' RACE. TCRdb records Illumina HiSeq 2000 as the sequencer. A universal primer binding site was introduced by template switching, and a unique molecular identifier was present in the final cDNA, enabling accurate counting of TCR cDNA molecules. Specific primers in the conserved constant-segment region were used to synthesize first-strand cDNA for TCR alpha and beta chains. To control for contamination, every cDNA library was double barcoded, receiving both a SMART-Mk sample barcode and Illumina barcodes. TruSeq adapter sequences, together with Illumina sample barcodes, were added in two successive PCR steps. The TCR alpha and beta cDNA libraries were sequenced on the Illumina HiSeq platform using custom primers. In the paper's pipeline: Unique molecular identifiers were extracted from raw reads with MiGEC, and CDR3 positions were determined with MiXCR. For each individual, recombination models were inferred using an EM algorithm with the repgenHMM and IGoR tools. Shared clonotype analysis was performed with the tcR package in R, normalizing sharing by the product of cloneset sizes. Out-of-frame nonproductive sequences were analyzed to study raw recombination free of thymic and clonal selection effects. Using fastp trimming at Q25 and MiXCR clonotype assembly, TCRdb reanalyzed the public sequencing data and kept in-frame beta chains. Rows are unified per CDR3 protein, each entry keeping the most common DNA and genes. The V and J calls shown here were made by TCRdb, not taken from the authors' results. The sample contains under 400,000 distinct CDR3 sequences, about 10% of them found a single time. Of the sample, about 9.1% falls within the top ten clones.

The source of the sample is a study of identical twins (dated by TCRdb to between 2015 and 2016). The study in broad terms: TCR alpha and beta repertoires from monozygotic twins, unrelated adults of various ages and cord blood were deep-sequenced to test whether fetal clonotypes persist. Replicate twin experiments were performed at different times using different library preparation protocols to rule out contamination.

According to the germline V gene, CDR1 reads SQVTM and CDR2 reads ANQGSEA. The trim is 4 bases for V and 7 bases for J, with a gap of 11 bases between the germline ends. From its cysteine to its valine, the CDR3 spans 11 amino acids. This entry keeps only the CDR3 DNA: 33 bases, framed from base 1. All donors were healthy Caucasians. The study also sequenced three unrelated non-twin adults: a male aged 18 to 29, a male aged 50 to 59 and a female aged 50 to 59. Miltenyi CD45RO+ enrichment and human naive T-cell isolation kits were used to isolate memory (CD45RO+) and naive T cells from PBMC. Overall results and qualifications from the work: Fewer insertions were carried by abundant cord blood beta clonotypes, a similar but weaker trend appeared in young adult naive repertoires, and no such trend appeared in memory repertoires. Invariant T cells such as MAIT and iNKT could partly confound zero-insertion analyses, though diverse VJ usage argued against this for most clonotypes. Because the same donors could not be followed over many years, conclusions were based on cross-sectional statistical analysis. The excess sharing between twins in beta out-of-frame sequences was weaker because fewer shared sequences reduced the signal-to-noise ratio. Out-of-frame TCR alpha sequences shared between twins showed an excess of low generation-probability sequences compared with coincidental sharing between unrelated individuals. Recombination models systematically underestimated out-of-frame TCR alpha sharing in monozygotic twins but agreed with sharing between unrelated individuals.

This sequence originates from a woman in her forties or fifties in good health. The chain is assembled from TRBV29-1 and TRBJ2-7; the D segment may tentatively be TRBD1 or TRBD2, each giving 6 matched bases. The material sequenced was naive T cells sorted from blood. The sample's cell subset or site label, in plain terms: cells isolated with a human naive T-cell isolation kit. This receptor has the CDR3 CSVVGGGEQYV. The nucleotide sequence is TGCAGCGTTGTAGGGGGAGGTGAGCAGTACGTC.